The 25 T cell receptor beta chains reported below all come from one sample, sequenced in a study of type 1 regulatory T cells. Notes on the study in general: Compared with non-Tr1 cells, Tr1 cells showed a narrower TCR repertoire.

TCRdb used MiXCR to reprocess the reads, holding one entry per CDR3 protein. The data contain about 69,000 distinct CDR3 sequences, 20% of them singletons. Their antigen targets remain unknown. The sample was cultured type 1 regulatory T (Tr1) cells, either the whole culture or a sorted fraction (not recorded which). The receptors were sampled from a human donor in good health.

There are many counts of this clonotype. The genes are TRBV5-1 and TRBJ2-2, with TRBD2 matching over 11 bases. Germline V gives CDR1 SGHRS, CDR2 YFSETQ. This CDR3 contains 16 residues. Trimming cost V 4 bases and J 4 bases; bases outside gene matches: 6. DNA for the CDR3: TGCGCCAGCAGCATAATAGCGGGAGGGCCCACCGGGGAGCTGTTTTTT. This encodes CASSIIAGGPTGELFF.

In its sample, this clonotype was seen a few times. The chain carries TRBV18 and TRBJ2-4; the D gene is possibly TRBD2 (5 bases). Trimming stripped 0 bases from V and 8 bases from J, with 11 bases between. The CDR3 totals 14 residues. Germline values: CDR1 KGHSH, CDR2 LQKENI. CDR3 sequence (DNA): TGTGCCAGCTCACCACCAGGGAGCAAGGACATTCAGTACTTC. Encoded protein: CASSPPGSKDIQYF.

The chain has TRBV7-8 and TRBJ2-7, with 7 positions matching TRBD1. Unmatched junction bases numbered 3, after V lost 0 bases and J lost 4 bases. CDR1 and CDR2 from the germline V gene are SGHVS and FQNEAQ. There are 14 residues in the CDR3. The CDR3 coding sequence is TGTGCCAGCAGCTTAGCTACAGGGGAGTACGAGCAGTACTTC. Protein: CASSLATGEYEQYF.

This clonotype occurred many times. The chain has TRBV3-1 and TRBJ2-2; 8 positions agree with TRBD1. The CDR3 runs 12 residues. Per the germline V gene, CDR1 is LGHDT and CDR2 is YNNKEL (reference sequence). Losses at the gene ends were 4 bases for V and 12 bases for J; bases not matched to a gene: 4. CDR3 region: CASSPRGPKLFF. The CDR3 bases are TGTGCCAGCAGCCCCAGGGGGCCGAAGCTGTTTTTT.

The rearrangement links TRBV7-2 to TRBJ1-5; 7 bases align to TRBD1. Trimming at V came to 2 bases and at J to 1 base, leaving 11 bases not matched to a gene. The CDR3 has 18 residues. CDR1 SGHTA and CDR2 FQGNSA come from the germline V gene. The CDR3 coding sequence is TGTGCCAGCAGCTTATATGGGGGGGGGGGACAGAGCAATCAGCCCCAGCATTTT. Protein product: CASSLYGGGGQSNQPQHF.

V usage is TRBV12-3 or TRBV12-4 and J usage is TRBJ2-3; the D is unclear. The length of the CDR3 is 10 residues. Trimming cost V 6 bases and J 5 bases, with 3 bases left between them. CDR3 residues: CASRKDTQYF. DNA of the CDR3: TGTGCCAGCAGGAAAGATACGCAGTATTTT.

This chain connects TRBV2 to TRBJ1-1; weak D call: TRBD1 (5 bases). The CDR3 length is 17 residues. CDR1 and CDR2 (germline): SNHLY, FYNNEI. The germline V and J ends were trimmed by 4 bases and 1 base, with 19 bases remaining between them. The CDR3 protein is CASSVPDSGSRNTEAFF. DNA of the CDR3: TGTGCCAGCAGTGTCCCAGATTCAGGGTCTCGGAACACTGAAGCTTTCTTT.

The chain has TRBV24-1 and TRBJ2-3; TRBD2 matches at 8 bases. The CDR3 has 13 residues. Trimming at V came to 7 bases and at J to 2 bases, leaving 1 base not matched to a gene. In germline, CDR1 is KGHDR, CDR2 SFDVKD. CDR3 region: CATRAGDTDTQYF. CDR3 DNA: TGTGCCACCAGAGCGGGAGACACAGATACGCAGTATTTT.

This clonotype was recorded a few times. For the CDR3, the DNA is TGTGCCAGCAGCCAGGGGACTTTGCGGGACACTGAAGCTTTCTTT. This gives the protein CASSQGTLRDTEAFF. The chain links TRBV6-5 to TRBJ1-1, with D tentatively TRBD1 (6 bases). Trimming shortened V by 6 bases and J by 3 bases, and 17 bases separated the two germline ends. This CDR3 has 15 residues. Germline V gene sequence: CDR1 MNHEY, CDR2 SVGAGI.

The V call is TRBV5-1, the J call TRBJ2-1; TRBD2 might be the D (7 bases). V lost 7 bases, J lost 2 bases, and 16 bases lay in between. The CDR3 has 15 amino acids. CDR1 and CDR2 from the germline V gene are SGHRS and YFSETQ. CDR3 protein: CASGGGQVAYNEQFF. The CDR3, as DNA: TGCGCCAGCGGGGGGGGCCAAGTCGCCTACAATGAGCAGTTCTTC.

This clonotype came up a few times. The rearrangement joins TRBV18 to TRBJ2-7; D is uncertain. Germline-derived CDR1 and CDR2 are KGHSH and LQKENI. This CDR3 is built from 14 residues. Deletions cut 3 bases from V and 3 bases from J, with 12 bases between. The CDR3 nucleotides are TGTGCCAGCTCACCGTGGGCAGACAACTACGAGCAGTACTTC. Amino acid sequence: CASSPWADNYEQYF.

The chain combines TRBV5-1 with TRBJ2-3, with 9 bases aligning to TRBD2. J gave up 0 bases and V 5 bases, and 13 bases lay outside the gene matches. Germline CDR1 SGHRS, CDR2 YFSETQ. The CDR3 is 18 amino acids. In DNA form, the CDR3 reads TGCGCCAGCAGTATACATTCCGTGACTAGCGGTAGCACAGATACGCAGTATTTT. Translation gives CASSIHSVTSGSTDTQYF.

This clonotype was seen only a few times. This chain uses TRBV7-2 with TRBJ2-5; perhaps TRBD2 as D (6 bases). Germline lookup yields CDR1 SGHTA and CDR2 FQGNSA. This CDR3 has 13 residues. The V end lost 5 bases, the J end lost 3 bases, and 10 bases lay between the germline ends. The chain's CDR3 is CASSPGGKETQYF. CDR3 DNA sequence: TGTGCCAGCAGCCCCGGGGGAAAAGAGACCCAGTACTTC.

The chain recombines TRBV7-2 with TRBJ1-2, with a possible D match to TRBD1 (5 bases). The V and J ends lost 6 bases and 7 bases respectively, with 15 bases between them. CDR1 and CDR2 (germline): SGHTA, FQGNSA. The CDR3 runs to 13 residues. CDR3 region: CASRATWGVGYTF. The CDR3 DNA reads TGTGCCAGCAGGGCAACATGGGGGGTTGGCTACACCTTC.

This chain connects TRBV11-2 to TRBJ2-2; a weak D match, TRBD1 (8 bases). The CDR3 contains 15 residues. CDR1 SGHAT and CDR2 FQNNGV come from the germline V gene. The V end lost 5 bases, the J end lost 6 bases, and 16 bases lay between the germline ends. CDR3 sequence reads: CASSTRTGRAGELFF. The CDR3, as DNA: TGTGCCAGCAGCACGCGGACAGGGAGGGCCGGGGAGCTGTTTTTT.

The genes are TRBV6-1 and TRBJ2-3; 12 bases map to TRBD2. The CDR3 totals 17 residues. After removal of 0 bases from V and 4 bases from J, the junction contained 5 bases not matched to a gene. The V gene's germline CDR1 is MNHNS and CDR2 SASEGT. The CDR3 protein is CASSEATSGSPADTQYF. The CDR3, as DNA: TGTGCCAGCAGTGAAGCGACTAGCGGGAGTCCCGCAGATACGCAGTATTTT.

The sample holds a few counts of this clonotype. V usage is TRBV5-1 and J usage is TRBJ2-1, with D possibly TRBD2 on 6 matching bases. Germline V lookup: CDR1 SGHRS, CDR2 YFSETQ. CDR3 length: 13 amino acids. V was shortened by 0 bases and J by 7 bases, with 8 bases between the two germline ends. The CDR3 reads CASSLGAGNEQFF. CDR3 DNA sequence: TGCGCCAGCAGCTTGGGGGCGGGGAATGAGCAGTTCTTC.

A few counts support this clonotype. The rearrangement uses TRBV10-3 and TRBJ2-6; no firm D call. This CDR3 has 11 residues. The V gene lost 8 bases and the J gene lost 2 bases, with 1 base spanning the gap. CDR1 ENHRY and CDR2 SYGVKD come from the germline V gene. CDR3: CAIAGANVLTF. DNA for the CDR3: TGTGCCATCGCTGGGGCCAACGTCCTGACTTTC.

The sample holds a few counts of this clonotype. The chain carries TRBV5-1 and TRBJ2-7; tentatively, D is TRBD2 (6 bases). Trimming left V 4 bases short and J 3 bases short, with 14 bases between. The germline CDR1 and CDR2 sequences are SGHRS and YFSETQ. CDR3 length: 14 amino acids. CDR3 protein: CASSPLAESYEQYF. CDR3 DNA: TGCGCCAGCAGCCCCTTAGCGGAAAGCTACGAGCAGTACTTC.

This clonotype was observed at least ten times. The DNA for the CDR3 is TGTGCCAGCAGCGTAGGAACTAACTATGGCTACACCTTC. Amino acids: CASSVGTNYGYTF. The chain carries TRBV9 and TRBJ1-2; no reliable D call. The CDR3 extends over 13 amino acids. V was cut by 0 bases and J by 0 bases, with 3 bases left in between. Germline CDR1 is SGDLS and CDR2 is YYNGEE.

This clonotype was seen more than once but under ten times. The rearrangement links TRBV6-1 to TRBJ2-4; TRBD1 agrees at 7 bases. The germline gives CDR1 MNHNS, CDR2 SASEGT. J gave up 3 bases and V 6 bases, and 17 bases lay outside the gene matches. The CDR3 length is 18 residues. CDR3 loop: CASRAAIGGQVLKNIQYF. The CDR3 nucleotides read TGTGCCAGCAGGGCTGCCATTGGTGGACAGGTCCTCAAAAACATTCAGTACTTC.

To note about this clonotype: One base away lies a much larger clone, so this may be a sequencing read error. V gene TRBV2 combines with J gene TRBJ2-7, with D unclear. Germline CDR1 SNHLY, CDR2 FYNNEI. CDR3 length: 12 amino acids. This chain's CDR3 is CASSDYGYERYF. The CDR3 DNA follows: TGTGCCAGCAGCGATTATGGCTACGAGCGGTACTTC.

V gene TRBV29-1 combines with J gene TRBJ2-3; tentative D call: TRBD1 (5 bases). V lost 7 bases to trimming and J lost 4 bases, with 12 bases between them. The CDR3 has 12 amino acids. Germline V gene lookup returns CDR1 SQVTM and CDR2 ANQGSEA. Here the CDR3 DNA reads TGCAGCGGGGGCCAGGGATCAGATACGCAGTATTTT. Translating gives CSGGQGSDTQYF.

The chain recombines TRBV20-1 with TRBJ1-1; D remains unclear. Germline V gene lookup returns CDR1 DFQATT and CDR2 SNEGSKA (reference sequence). The CDR3 spans 15 residues. V lost 5 bases and J lost 1, with 17 bases in between. This CDR3 is CSAYGPAMGNTEAFF. The CDR3 DNA follows: TGCAGTGCTTACGGGCCTGCCATGGGGAACACTGAAGCTTTCTTT.

The chain joins TRBV11-2 to TRBJ2-2; TRBD2 is a possible D gene (6 bases). V lost 2 bases and J 7 bases, leaving 14 bases between the germline ends. This CDR3 spans 15 amino acids. Germline V lookup: CDR1 SGHAT, CDR2 FQNNGV. As DNA, the CDR3 is TGTGCCAGCAGCTTATGGGAGGCTCGGCGCGGGGAGCTGTTTTTT. This sequence encodes CASSLWEARRGELFF. Full variable domain (missing parts from reference TRBV11-2 and TRBJ2-2): EAGVAQSPRYKIIEKRQSVAFWCNPISGHATLYWYQQILGQGPKLLIQFQNNGVVDDSQLPKDRFSAERLKGVDSTLKIQPAKLEDSAVYLCASSLWEARRGELFFGEGSRLTVL.